Following are 7 T cell receptor beta chains from one sample sequenced in a study of vaccination effects on CD4 cells after COVID-19. Their antigen targets remain unknown. Viral peptide pool expansion of antigen-specific CD4+ T cells preceded sequencing in the ViraFEST assay. CD4+ T cell isolation took place after about 11 days of culture. Nucleocapsid antibody tests were negative, and the vaccine recipients had no prior SARS-CoV-2 infection. TCRdb keeps only in-frame clones here, not all; method: immunoSEQ multiplex PCR. The sample has around 60,000 clones; approximately 76% are singletons. Source: CD4+ T cells from PBMCs cultured with HCoV-NL63 spike peptides, taken before COVID-19 vaccination. These receptors originate from a human donor who received a COVID-19 vaccine.

Here the CDR3 DNA reads TGTGCCAGCAGCCTTTTAGCGGGGGCCACGGGGAATGAGCAGTTCTTC. It translates to CASSLLAGATGNEQFF. This chain joins TRBV3-1 (or the pseudogene TRBV3-2) and TRBJ2-1; 9 bases line up with TRBD2. This CDR3 is built from 16 residues. V lost 4 bases, J lost 7 bases, and 11 bases stayed unmatched. Germline CDR1 LGHDT, CDR2 YNNKEL (reference sequence).

The chain carries TRBV7-8 and TRBJ1-2; 8 bases fit TRBD1. V dropped 5 bases and J dropped 5; count of bases not matched to a gene: 10. CDR1 is SGHVS, CDR2 FQNEAQ, per germline. CDR3 length: 15 residues. CDR3 loop: CASSAGQGAGYGYTF. As DNA, the CDR3 is TGTGCCAGCAGCGCCGGTCAGGGGGCGGGGTATGGCTACACCTTC.

The chain carries TRBV20-1 and TRBJ1-2; D is uncertain. Germline V gene sequence: CDR1 DFQATT, CDR2 SNEGSKA (reference sequence). Trimming pared 5 bases from V and 3 bases from J, leaving 7 bases between. The CDR3 consists of 11 residues. The chain's CDR3 is CSAANDYGYTF. CDR3 sequence (DNA): TGCAGTGCTGCCAACGACTATGGCTACACCTTC.

This clone was detected a few times. V usage is TRBV6-2 or TRBV6-3 and J usage is TRBJ1-1, with unresolved D. The CDR3 runs 14 residues. Trimming left V 3 bases short and J 1 base short, with 9 bases between. Germline V gene sequence: CDR1 MNHEY, CDR2 SVGEGT. CDR3 sequence (DNA): TGTGCCAGCAGTTATGTCCGTGGGAACACTGAAGCTTTCTTT. Translated: CASSYVRGNTEAFF.

The chain has TRBV12-5 and TRBJ2-5; 8 bases map to TRBD1. Per the germline V gene, CDR1 is LGHNT and CDR2 is FRNRAP. The junction had 5 bases not matched to a gene; V was cut back by 6 bases and J by 5 bases. The CDR3 runs 13 residues. CDR3 sequence reads: CASGAGGGETQYF. The CDR3 DNA reads as TGTGCTAGTGGAGCAGGGGGCGGGGAGACCCAGTACTTC.

This CDR3 reads CASSRTTPGTGNSPLHF. The CDR3 coding sequence is TGCGCCAGCAGTCGAACTACCCCCGGGACAGGGAATTCACCCCTCCACTTT. This rearrangement joins TRBV5-1 to TRBJ1-6, with TRBD1 matching over 9 bases. The CDR3 extends over 17 amino acids. Trimming took 5 bases from V and 7 from J; bases not matched to a gene: 13. Germline assignment: CDR1 SGHRS and CDR2 YFSETQ.

The rearrangement links TRBV9 to TRBJ2-5; TRBD2 agrees at 12 bases. This CDR3 spans 16 amino acids. V lost 4 bases to trimming and J lost 5 bases; unmatched junction nucleotides: 9. Germline-derived CDR1 and CDR2 are SGDLS and YYNGEE. The CDR3 DNA sequence: TGTGCCAGCAGCAGGACTAGCGGGGTGGGGATGGAGACCCAGTACTTC. This gives the protein CASSRTSGVGMETQYF.